These T cell receptor beta chains were read from a single sample in a study of T cells in Graves' hyperthyroidism and ophthalmopathy. Using its own MiXCR run on the multiplex PCR reads, TCRdb lists one record per CDR3 protein. Of under 300,000 distinct CDR3 sequences in the sample, 10% to 15% were seen once. Specimen: blood. The receptors here all came from a woman aged 25 to 39 with Graves' hyperthyroidism that later progressed to Graves' ophthalmopathy. Each CDR3 is given with its conserved first and last residue. Each record gives: J gene, D gene, clone size, CDR3 length, V gene, CDR3 protein, CDR3 DNA. The D gene is left open where the match is weak. Expanded clones are given a class, and other clones once, few, many or no size at all.

j_gene: TRBJ2-1; d_gene: .; abundance: few; len: 16; v_gene: TRBV9; CDR3aa: CASSVTGDGRGAEQFF; CDR3nt: TGTGCCAGCAGCGTGACAGGGGACGGGAGGGGTGCTGAGCAGTTCTTC
j_gene: TRBJ1-2; d_gene: TRBD1; abundance: many; len: 15; v_gene: TRBV6-6; CDR3aa: CASSYSTGIIYGYTF; CDR3nt: TGTGCCAGCAGTTACTCGACAGGGATTATCTATGGCTACACCTTC
j_gene: TRBJ2-7; d_gene: TRBD1; abundance: few; len: 13; v_gene: TRBV19; CDR3aa: CATQGQGSGEQYF; CDR3nt: TGTGCCACCCAGGGACAGGGGAGCGGCGAGCAGTACTTC
j_gene: TRBJ2-2; d_gene: TRBD1; abundance: few; len: 15; v_gene: TRBV9; CDR3aa: CASSSETGGGGELFF; CDR3nt: TGTGCCAGCAGCTCCGAGACAGGGGGAGGCGGGGAGCTGTTTTTT
j_gene: TRBJ2-7; d_gene: .; abundance: many; len: 10; v_gene: TRBV2; CDR3aa: CASSVGEQYF; CDR3nt: TGTGCCAGCAGTGTTGGCGAGCAGTACTTC
j_gene: TRBJ2-7; d_gene: .; abundance: few; len: 14; v_gene: TRBV25-1; CDR3aa: CASSEWGTSYEQYF; CDR3nt: TGTGCCAGCAGTGAATGGGGAACCTCCTACGAGCAGTACTTC
j_gene: TRBJ2-7; d_gene: TRBD2; abundance: .; len: 14; v_gene: TRBV20-1; CDR3aa: CSAGRGTSGGEQYF; CDR3nt: TGCAGTGCTGGCCGTGGGACTAGCGGGGGTGAGCAGTACTTC
j_gene: TRBJ1-6; d_gene: .; abundance: few; len: 12; v_gene: TRBV6-2/TRBV6-3; CDR3aa: CASSYTAGSLHF; CDR3nt: TGTGCCAGCAGTTACACGGCAGGCTCCCTCCACTTT
j_gene: TRBJ1-5; d_gene: .; abundance: few; len: 13; v_gene: TRBV4-2; CDR3aa: CASSQDVGKPQHF; CDR3nt: TGTGCCAGCAGCCAAGATGTGGGCAAGCCCCAGCATTTT
j_gene: TRBJ2-1; d_gene: .; abundance: many; len: 12; v_gene: TRBV11-2; CDR3aa: CASSPTNGEQFF; CDR3nt: TGTGCCAGCAGCCCGACCAACGGTGAGCAGTTCTTC
j_gene: TRBJ1-1; d_gene: TRBD1; abundance: .; len: 14; v_gene: TRBV5-5; CDR3aa: CASSGDRGGTEAFF; CDR3nt: TGTGCCAGCAGCGGGGACAGGGGAGGGACTGAAGCTTTCTTT
j_gene: TRBJ2-7; d_gene: .; abundance: many; len: 15; v_gene: TRBV5-5; CDR3aa: CASRVAWESSYEQYF; CDR3nt: TGTGCCAGCAGGGTCGCGTGGGAAAGCTCCTACGAGCAGTACTTC
j_gene: TRBJ2-1; d_gene: TRBD2; abundance: many; len: 14; v_gene: TRBV29-1; CDR3aa: CSVDRAGGNNEQFF; CDR3nt: TGCAGCGTTGATCGAGCGGGAGGCAACAATGAGCAGTTCTTC
j_gene: TRBJ1-2; d_gene: .; abundance: .; len: 12; v_gene: TRBV5-5; CDR3aa: CASSASSYGYTF; CDR3nt: TGTGCCAGCAGCGCCTCGAGCTATGGCTACACCTTC
j_gene: TRBJ2-4; d_gene: TRBD2; abundance: few; len: 13; v_gene: TRBV20-1; CDR3aa: CSVLREGPNIQYF; CDR3nt: TGCAGTGTGCTCAGGGAGGGCCCAAACATTCAGTACTTC
j_gene: TRBJ2-3; d_gene: TRBD2; abundance: .; len: 16; v_gene: TRBV6-5; CDR3aa: CASSYSRLAGTDAQYF; CDR3nt: TGTGCCAGCAGTTACTCGAGGCTAGCGGGAACAGATGCGCAGTATTTT
j_gene: TRBJ2-7; d_gene: TRBD1; abundance: many; len: 18; v_gene: TRBV7-9; CDR3aa: CASSYVRNGQVRAYEQYF; CDR3nt: TGTGCCAGCAGCTACGTGAGGAACGGACAGGTCCGAGCCTACGAGCAGTACTTC
j_gene: TRBJ2-1; d_gene: TRBD2; abundance: few; len: 19; v_gene: TRBV18; CDR3aa: CASSRTSGSLESSYNEQFF; CDR3nt: TGTGCCAGCTCACGCACTAGCGGGAGCCTCGAGAGCTCCTACAATGAGCAGTTCTTC
j_gene: TRBJ2-2; d_gene: .; abundance: .; len: 14; v_gene: TRBV3-1; CDR3aa: CASSSLGGSGELFF; CDR3nt: TGTGCCAGCAGCAGCCTCGGGGGTTCCGGGGAGCTGTTTTTT
j_gene: TRBJ1-1; d_gene: .; abundance: many; len: 17; v_gene: TRBV6-1; CDR3aa: CASSGGGGSVRNTEAFF; CDR3nt: TGTGCCAGCAGCGGGGGGGGGGGAAGCGTGCGGAACACTGAAGCTTTCTTT
j_gene: TRBJ1-2; d_gene: .; abundance: many; len: 11; v_gene: TRBV28; CDR3aa: CASSLADGYTF; CDR3nt: TGTGCCAGCAGTTTAGCGGATGGCTACACCTTC
j_gene: TRBJ2-5; d_gene: .; abundance: .; len: 12; v_gene: TRBV5-1; CDR3aa: CASRPAQETQYF; CDR3nt: TGCGCCAGCAGACCCGCGCAAGAGACCCAGTACTTC
j_gene: TRBJ2-3; d_gene: TRBD2; abundance: .; len: 20; v_gene: TRBV10-3; CDR3aa: CAISESSSQLAGENTDTQYF; CDR3nt: TGTGCCATCAGTGAGTCGTCTTCCCAACTAGCGGGAGAAAACACAGATACGCAGTATTTT
j_gene: TRBJ2-7; d_gene: .; abundance: many; len: 12; v_gene: TRBV20-1; CDR3aa: CSARDRLYEQYF; CDR3nt: TGCAGTGCTAGGGACAGACTATACGAGCAGTACTTC
j_gene: TRBJ2-7; d_gene: .; abundance: .; len: 15; v_gene: TRBV10-1; CDR3aa: CASSPRSKGCYGQYF; CDR3nt: TGCGCCAGCAGCCCAAGGTCAAAAGGATGCTACGGGCAGTACTTC
j_gene: TRBJ2-7; d_gene: TRBD2; abundance: many; len: 14; v_gene: TRBV7-2; CDR3aa: CASSRSGRAYEQYF; CDR3nt: TGTGCCAGCAGCCGTAGCGGGAGGGCTTATGAGCAGTACTTC
j_gene: TRBJ2-2; d_gene: TRBD2; abundance: many; len: 17; v_gene: TRBV18; CDR3aa: CASSPSDSGRGTGELFF; CDR3nt: TGTGCCAGCTCACCAAGTGATAGCGGGAGAGGCACCGGGGAGCTGTTTTTT
j_gene: TRBJ2-1; d_gene: TRBD2; abundance: many; len: 17; v_gene: TRBV18; CDR3aa: CASSPWTSGVAYNEQFF; CDR3nt: TGTGCCAGCTCACCCTGGACTAGCGGGGTGGCCTACAATGAGCAGTTCTTC
j_gene: TRBJ1-1; d_gene: .; abundance: many; len: 13; v_gene: TRBV11-2; CDR3aa: CASSLTKNTEAFF; CDR3nt: TGTGCCAGCAGCCTAACAAAGAACACTGAAGCTTTCTTT
j_gene: TRBJ1-3; d_gene: .; abundance: .; len: 15; v_gene: TRBV6-1; CDR3aa: CASSGDVVSGNTIYF; CDR3nt: TGTGCCAGCAGTGGGGATGTGGTCTCTGGAAACACCATATATTTT
j_gene: TRBJ2-2; d_gene: TRBD1; abundance: .; len: 17; v_gene: TRBV7-3; CDR3aa: CASSLSGTGGRTGELFF; CDR3nt: TGTGCCAGCAGCTTGTCCGGGACAGGGGGGAGGACCGGGGAGCTGTTTTTT
j_gene: TRBJ2-4; d_gene: .; abundance: .; len: 14; v_gene: TRBV27; CDR3aa: CASSFGGAPLIQYF; CDR3nt: TGTGCCAGCAGTTTCGGGGGAGCGCCCCTGATTCAGTACTTC
j_gene: TRBJ1-3; d_gene: .; abundance: many; len: 16; v_gene: TRBV20-1; CDR3aa: CSATNRGPSSGNTIYF; CDR3nt: TGCAGTGCTACTAACCGCGGCCCGAGCTCTGGAAACACCATATATTTT
j_gene: TRBJ2-1; d_gene: .; abundance: many; len: 15; v_gene: TRBV5-1; CDR3aa: CASSLEDTSYNEQFF; CDR3nt: TGCGCCAGCAGCTTGGAAGATACCTCCTACAATGAGCAGTTCTTC
j_gene: TRBJ2-1; d_gene: .; abundance: few; len: 16; v_gene: TRBV24-1; CDR3aa: CATSDPREGAGNEQFF; CDR3nt: TGTGCCACCAGTGATCCCCGGGAGGGGGCGGGAAATGAGCAGTTCTTC
j_gene: TRBJ2-1; d_gene: TRBD2; abundance: many; len: 13; v_gene: TRBV12-3/TRBV12-4; CDR3aa: CASSRGDYNEQFF; CDR3nt: TGTGCCAGCAGCCGGGGGGACTACAATGAGCAGTTCTTC
j_gene: TRBJ1-1; d_gene: .; abundance: many; len: 13; v_gene: TRBV30; CDR3aa: CAWRSTIWTEAFF; CDR3nt: TGTGCCTGGAGGAGTACGATTTGGACTGAAGCTTTCTTT
j_gene: TRBJ2-1; d_gene: .; abundance: many; len: 13; v_gene: TRBV9; CDR3aa: CASSEDVPFEQFF; CDR3nt: TGTGCCAGCAGCGAAGATGTCCCATTTGAGCAGTTCTTC
j_gene: TRBJ2-1; d_gene: TRBD2; abundance: many; len: 17; v_gene: TRBV10-3; CDR3aa: CAISEPGTSGKGYEQFF; CDR3nt: TGTGCCATCAGTGAGCCCGGGACTAGCGGGAAGGGGTATGAGCAGTTCTTC
j_gene: TRBJ1-2; d_gene: .; abundance: .; len: 12; v_gene: TRBV6-2/TRBV6-3; CDR3aa: CASSLSGSSYTF; CDR3nt: TGTGCCAGCAGTTTGTCAGGCTCTAGCTACACCTTC
j_gene: TRBJ2-7; d_gene: TRBD2; abundance: many; len: 19; v_gene: TRBV28; CDR3aa: CASSPWTSGRVPYSYEQYF; CDR3nt: TGTGCCAGCAGTCCTTGGACTAGCGGGAGGGTCCCCTACAGCTACGAGCAGTACTTC
j_gene: TRBJ2-2; d_gene: .; abundance: many; len: 17; v_gene: TRBV11-2; CDR3aa: CASSLDHPSTNTGELFF; CDR3nt: TGTGCCAGCAGCTTAGATCACCCTAGCACGAACACCGGGGAGCTGTTTTTT
j_gene: TRBJ2-4; d_gene: TRBD1; abundance: .; len: 15; v_gene: TRBV9; CDR3aa: CASSLGWDSKNIQYF; CDR3nt: TGTGCCAGCAGCCTGGGGTGGGACAGCAAAAACATTCAGTACTTC
j_gene: TRBJ2-1; d_gene: .; abundance: many; len: 15; v_gene: TRBV7-9; CDR3aa: CASSLDWAKGNEQFF; CDR3nt: TGTGCCAGCAGCTTGGACTGGGCCAAAGGTAATGAGCAGTTCTTC
j_gene: TRBJ2-2; d_gene: .; abundance: few; len: 13; v_gene: TRBV9; CDR3aa: CASSVDGSGELFF; CDR3nt: TGTGCCAGCAGCGTAGATGGTTCCGGGGAGCTGTTTTTT
j_gene: TRBJ2-7; d_gene: TRBD2; abundance: .; len: 15; v_gene: TRBV5-4; CDR3aa: CASSQGLAPTYEQYF; CDR3nt: TGTGCCAGCAGCCAAGGACTAGCTCCAACCTACGAGCAGTACTTC
j_gene: TRBJ1-1; d_gene: .; abundance: many; len: 13; v_gene: TRBV30; CDR3aa: CAWSVDSNTEAFF; CDR3nt: TGTGCCTGGAGTGTAGACAGCAACACTGAAGCTTTCTTT
j_gene: TRBJ1-4; d_gene: .; abundance: many; len: 14; v_gene: TRBV28; CDR3aa: CASSLVPVGEKLFF; CDR3nt: TGTGCCAGCAGTTTAGTCCCTGTGGGGGAAAAACTGTTTTTT
j_gene: TRBJ2-3; d_gene: TRBD2; abundance: many; len: 15; v_gene: TRBV30; CDR3aa: CAWSVGVAGADTQYF; CDR3nt: TGTGCCTGGAGTGTCGGGGTAGCGGGAGCAGATACGCAGTATTTT
j_gene: TRBJ2-1; d_gene: TRBD2; abundance: few; len: 14; v_gene: TRBV27; CDR3aa: CASSLSGLAGEQFF; CDR3nt: TGTGCCAGCAGTTTATCAGGACTAGCCGGTGAGCAGTTCTTC
j_gene: TRBJ2-2; d_gene: TRBD2; abundance: many; len: 17; v_gene: TRBV6-2/TRBV6-3; CDR3aa: CASSYPTSGRATGELFF; CDR3nt: TGTGCCAGCAGTTACCCCACTAGCGGGAGGGCCACCGGGGAGCTGTTTTTT
j_gene: TRBJ1-2; d_gene: .; abundance: .; len: 15; v_gene: TRBV6-1; CDR3aa: CASSEAGWDTYGYTF; CDR3nt: TGTGCCAGCAGTGAAGCGGGTTGGGACACTTATGGCTACACCTTC
j_gene: TRBJ2-1; d_gene: .; abundance: .; len: 13; v_gene: TRBV27; CDR3aa: CAIGTETYNEQLF; CDR3nt: TGTGCCATCGGGACTGAAACCTACAATGAGCAGCTCTTC
j_gene: TRBJ2-2; d_gene: .; abundance: .; len: 12; v_gene: TRBV10-3; CDR3aa: CAIRVGAGELFF; CDR3nt: TGTGCCATCAGAGTAGGTGCCGGGGAGCTGTTTTTT